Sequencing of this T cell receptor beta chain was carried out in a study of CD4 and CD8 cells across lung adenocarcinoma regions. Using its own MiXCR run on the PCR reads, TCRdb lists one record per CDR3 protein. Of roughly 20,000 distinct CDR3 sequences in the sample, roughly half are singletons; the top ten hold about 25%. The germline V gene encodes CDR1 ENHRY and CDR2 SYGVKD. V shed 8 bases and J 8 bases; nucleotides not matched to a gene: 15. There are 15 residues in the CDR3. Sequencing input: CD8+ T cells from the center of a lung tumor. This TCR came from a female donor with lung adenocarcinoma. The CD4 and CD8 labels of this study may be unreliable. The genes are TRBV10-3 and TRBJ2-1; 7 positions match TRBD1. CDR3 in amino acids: CAIGPGQEKGDEQFF. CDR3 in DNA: TGTGCCATCGGTCCCGGACAGGAGAAAGGCGATGAGCAGTTCTTC.